Sequencing of this TCR beta chain was carried out in a study of cytotoxic CD8 clonotypes in ibrutinib-treated CLL. The CDR3 is made up of 16 amino acids. CDR1 is MNHEY and CDR2 is SMNVEV in the germline V gene (reference sequence). V was shortened by 2 bases and J by 2 bases, with 16 bases between the two germline ends. Sequenced by immunoSEQ multiplex PCR; TCRdb stores in-frame clones only, minus some. The sample holds 14,000 or so clones; roughly 70% are singletons and the top ten take 5.4%. The sequences come from PBMCs, collected before ibrutinib treatment. The TCR originated in a human donor with chronic lymphocytic leukemia. This chain connects TRBV27 to TRBJ2-7; D may be TRBD2 (5 bases). The DNA of the CDR3 is TGTGCCAGCAGTTTAGCCCGGCTAGCAGACACCTACGAGCAGTACTTC. Its protein is CASSLARLADTYEQYF.